The 26 T cell receptor beta chains presented below share a single source sample, sequenced in a study of blood T cell repertoires in COVID-19. The method was immunoSEQ multiplex PCR; TCRdb's version includes in-frame clones alone and lacks a portion of them. The data show fewer than 250,000 clones, with around 85% seen just once and 2% to 2.5% held by the top ten. The sequenced material came from peripheral blood. Every receptor here comes from a woman aged 50 to 60 with acute or convalescent COVID-19.

In this sample, this clone turned up once. The chain couples TRBV11-2 to TRBJ2-5, with 8 bases aligning to TRBD2. Germline assignment: CDR1 SGHAT and CDR2 FQNNGV. This CDR3 has 15 amino acids. J was trimmed by 1 base and V by 8 bases; bases with no gene match: 9. For the CDR3, the DNA is TGTGCCAGCCGTCGAGGGACTAGAGCCCAAGAGACCCAGTACTTC. Protein product: CASRRGTRAQETQYF.

The V call is TRBV5-1, the J call TRBJ2-2, with a weak D call TRBD1 (6 bases). CDR3 length: 17 amino acids. CDR1 is SGHRS and CDR2 is YFSETQ in the germline V gene. V lost 0 bases and J 2 bases, leaving 14 bases between the germline ends. Written as DNA, the CDR3 is TGCGCCAGCAGCTTGGAACCGACAGGTTCTAACACCGGGGAGCTGTTTTTT. Protein sequence: CASSLEPTGSNTGELFF.

V gene TRBV4-3 combines with J gene TRBJ1-1, with a tentative D call TRBD1 (5 bases). Germline assignment: CDR1 LGHNA and CDR2 YSLEER. Deletions cut 0 bases from V and 4 bases from J, with 18 bases between. The CDR3 is 17 residues long. In nucleotides, the CDR3 is TGCGCCAGCAGCCAAGAAGCCCGGCTCCCGGGGGGCACTGAAGCTTTCTTT. Translation: CASSQEARLPGGTEAFF.

This sequence joins TRBV11-2 and TRBJ1-1; D perhaps matches TRBD1 (6 bases). Trimming left V 3 bases short and J 5 bases short, with 10 bases between. The CDR3 length is 13 residues. The germline gives CDR1 SGHAT, CDR2 FQNNGV. The CDR3 DNA reads as TGTGCCAGCAGCTTCAACAGGGAGACTGAAGCTTTCTTT. Protein: CASSFNRETEAFF.

This chain links TRBV2 with TRBJ2-1; 8 bases are shared with TRBD2. The V segment lost 6 bases and the J segment 0 bases; nucleotides outside the gene matches: 1. The length of the CDR3 is 14 residues. Germline V lookup: CDR1 SNHLY, CDR2 FYNNEI. The CDR3: CASRTSGSYNEQFF. DNA of the CDR3: TGTGCCAGCAGAACTAGCGGCTCCTACAATGAGCAGTTCTTC.

This clone has more than one count but fewer than ten. This chain joins TRBV4-2 and TRBJ2-2; 9 bases fit TRBD2. Germline trimming cut 0 bases from V and 4 bases from J; bases unmatched to any gene: 9. This CDR3 is 18 amino acids long. Germline V lookup: CDR1 LGHNA, CDR2 YNFKEQ. The CDR3, as DNA: TGTGCCAGCAGCCAAGATGGTGCGGGAGGGCCGTTCACCGGGGAGCTGTTTTTT. Translating it yields CASSQDGAGGPFTGELFF.

This chain connects TRBV5-6 to TRBJ2-1; possible D gene TRBD1, 6 bases. There are 15 residues in the CDR3. V was cut by 4 bases and J by 1 base, with 12 bases left in between. Germline loops: CDR1 SGHDT, CDR2 YYEEEE. In nucleotides, the CDR3 is TGTGCCAGCAGCCTCGGACAGCCATCCTACAATGAGCAGTTCTTC. Its translation: CASSLGQPSYNEQFF.

This chain uses TRBV6-1 with TRBJ1-3; no clear D gene. The CDR3 is made up of 15 amino acids. Germline CDR1 MNHNS, CDR2 SASEGT. Trimming left V 2 bases short and J 0 bases short, with 8 bases between. CDR3 sequence reads: CASSEYWSSGNTIYF. The DNA for the CDR3 is TGTGCCAGCAGTGAATACTGGAGCTCTGGAAACACCATATATTTT.

This chain joins TRBV9 and TRBJ2-3, with 7 bases matching TRBD1. CDR3 length: 18 amino acids. The ends lost 2 bases at V and 3 bases at J; junction bases unmatched: 15. Germline CDR1 reads SGDLS; CDR2 reads YYNGEE. The chain's CDR3 is CASSVGDSHARGTDTQYF. CDR3 coding DNA: TGTGCCAGCAGCGTTGGGGACAGTCACGCTCGTGGTACAGATACGCAGTATTTT.

The chain has TRBV7-2 and TRBJ2-7; 10 positions agree with TRBD2. Trimming cost V 5 bases and J 2 bases; bases outside gene matches: 3. Germline assignment: CDR1 SGHTA and CDR2 FQGNSA. The CDR3 sequence is 14 residues long. The CDR3: CASSGLAGAYEQYF. CDR3 DNA sequence: TGTGCCAGCAGCGGGCTAGCGGGAGCCTACGAGCAGTACTTC.

The chain has TRBV10-3 and TRBJ2-7, with D maybe TRBD2 (6 bases). Germline V lookup: CDR1 ENHRY, CDR2 SYGVKD. The CDR3 extends over 13 amino acids. Between the trimmed V and J ends, which lost 11 bases and 0 bases, there was a span of 14 bases. The CDR3, as DNA: TGTGCCGTAGGGGACTCCAACTCCTACGAGCAGTACTTC. Amino acids: CAVGDSNSYEQYF.

The chain combines TRBV13 with TRBJ2-5, with D perhaps TRBD1 (6 bases). CDR1 and CDR2 (germline): PRHDT, FYEKMQ (reference sequence). The CDR3 runs to 18 residues. V dropped 1 base and J dropped 2 bases, with 20 bases sitting between them. The DNA of the CDR3 is TGTGCCAGCAGCTTAGACCAGGGTGGCAGGGGTGGACAAGAGACCCAGTACTTC. Its translation: CASSLDQGGRGGQETQYF.

The rearrangement uses TRBV5-6 and TRBJ2-3; 8 bases are a match to TRBD2. With 3 bases clipped from V and 0 bases from J, the junction kept 6 bases outside the gene matches. CDR1 and CDR2 (germline): SGHDT, YYEEEE. The CDR3 runs to 16 residues. CDR3: CASSSFGLASTDTQYF. CDR3 nucleotides: TGTGCCAGCAGCTCTTTTGGACTAGCTAGCACAGATACGCAGTATTTT.

This chain connects TRBV20-1 to TRBJ2-5; no firm D call. The germline CDR1 and CDR2 sequences are DFQATT and SNEGSKA (reference sequence). V shed 4 bases and J shed 5 bases, with 5 bases lying between them. This CDR3 comprises 10 residues. The CDR3 reads CSATLETQYF. The CDR3 DNA is TGCAGTGCTACCCTGGAGACCCAGTACTTC.

V is TRBV12-5 and J is TRBJ1-4; 7 positions agree with TRBD1. The CDR3 runs 14 residues. Germline V gives CDR1 LGHNT, CDR2 FRNRAP. V shed 5 bases and J 3 bases; nucleotides not matched to a gene: 3. The DNA of the CDR3 is TGTGCTAGTGGTACGGGACAGTCTAATGAAAAACTGTTTTTT. Protein sequence: CASGTGQSNEKLFF.

This chain connects TRBV28 to TRBJ1-3; D is unresolved. CDR1 and CDR2 from the germline V gene are MDHEN and SYDVKM. CDR3 size: 16 residues. With 3 bases removed from V and 4 bases from J, the gap between germline ends came to 16 bases. CDR3 coding DNA: TGTGCCAGCAGTTTCATGACAAATCGAGGGGGAAACACCATATATTTT. Amino acids: CASSFMTNRGGNTIYF.

The chain uses TRBV7-2 and TRBJ2-3; D might be TRBD2 (7 bases). The CDR3 is made up of 16 amino acids. Germline V gene data show CDR1 as SGHTA and CDR2 as FQGNSA. V was cut by 5 bases and J by 4 bases, with 19 bases left in between. CDR3 residues: CASSESFLGGADTQYF. CDR3 in DNA: TGTGCCAGCAGCGAATCCTTTCTAGGGGGGGCAGATACGCAGTATTTT. The full variable domain, its missing parts supplied by reference TRBV7-2 and TRBJ2-3, is GAGVSQSPSNKVTEKGKDVELRCDPISGHTALYWYRQSLGQGLEFLIYFQGNSAPDKSGLPSDRFSAERTGGSVSTLTIQRTQQEDSAVYLCASSESFLGGADTQYFGPGTRLTVL.

The chain recombines TRBV7-2 with TRBJ1-1; D remains ambiguous. Per germline, CDR1 SGHTA and CDR2 FQGNSA. The length of the CDR3 is 14 residues. V lost 3 bases and J lost 3, with 11 bases in between. As DNA, the CDR3 is TGTGCCAGCAGCTTTAGTGAGTTCGACACTGAAGCTTTCTTT. It encodes CASSFSEFDTEAFF.

The V call is TRBV25-1, the J call TRBJ1-1; TRBD1 might be the D (5 bases). Trimming left V 6 bases short and J 4 bases short, with 18 bases between. Per the germline V gene, CDR1 is MGHDK and CDR2 is SYGVNS. The CDR3 extends over 15 amino acids. CDR3 in DNA: TGTGCCAGCAGAAATAGTGGGGTGCAGGGCACTGAAGCTTTCTTT. It encodes CASRNSGVQGTEAFF.

V gene TRBV6-5 combines with J gene TRBJ1-5; D perhaps matches TRBD1 (6 bases). Trimming shortened V by 3 bases and J by 5 bases, and 11 bases separated the two germline ends. The V gene's germline CDR1 is MNHEY and CDR2 SVGAGI. The CDR3 length is 14 residues. The CDR3 region is CASSYWGPDQPQHF. DNA for the CDR3: TGTGCCAGCAGTTATTGGGGGCCCGATCAGCCCCAGCATTTT.

This chain joins TRBV11-3 and TRBJ2-5; D is uncertain. Trimming shortened V by 0 bases and J by 1 base, and 15 bases separated the two germline ends. The germline gives CDR1 SGHNT, CDR2 YENEEA. The CDR3 consists of 17 residues. The CDR3 loop reads CASSLDLPLLSQETQYF. CDR3 sequence (DNA): TGTGCCAGCAGCTTAGATTTACCCCTCTTGAGCCAAGAGACCCAGTACTTC.

The CDR3 nucleotides read TGTGCCAGCAGCGTATCGATGCGGGGGGGCACAGATACGCAGTATTTT. This encodes CASSVSMRGGTDTQYF. V is TRBV11-2 and J is TRBJ2-3, with TRBD2 identical over 8 bases. Germline V gives CDR1 SGHAT, CDR2 FQNNGV. This CDR3 has 16 residues. The ends lost 5 bases at V and 1 base at J; junction bases unmatched: 8.

This rearrangement joins TRBV7-9 to TRBJ2-7; 12 nucleotides match TRBD2. Per the germline V gene, CDR1 is SEHNR and CDR2 is FQNEAQ (reference sequence). The J segment lost 3 bases and the V segment lost 0 bases, leaving 6 bases of the junction unmatched. This CDR3 region has 17 residues. The CDR3 protein is CASSLAASGGAFYEQYF. CDR3 DNA: TGTGCCAGCAGCTTAGCGGCTAGCGGGGGGGCTTTCTACGAGCAGTACTTC.

V gene TRBV6-5 combines with J gene TRBJ2-2; D is perhaps TRBD1 (5 bases). V was cut by 3 bases and J by 5 bases, with 16 bases left in between. Germline CDR1 is MNHEY and CDR2 is SVGAGI. This CDR3 has 16 residues. The CDR3 loop reads CASSYTGPAGTGELFF. Written as DNA, the CDR3 is TGTGCCAGCAGTTATACAGGACCTGCTGGAACCGGGGAGCTGTTTTTT.

The genes are TRBV28 and TRBJ2-7, with D possibly matching TRBD2 (7 bases). The CDR3 spans 14 residues. CDR1 is MDHEN and CDR2 is SYDVKM in the germline V gene. Trimming removed 8 bases from V and 2 bases from J, with 16 bases in between. The CDR3 loop is CASERDNSAYEQYF. The CDR3 DNA is TGTGCCAGCGAGCGGGACAACTCCGCCTACGAGCAGTACTTC.

Concerning this clone itself: One end of the junction varies from germline; a read error may be responsible. The chain joins TRBV5-4 to TRBJ1-1; 8 bases are shared with TRBD1. The CDR3 length is 16 residues. Germline lookup yields CDR1 SGHNT and CDR2 YYREEE (reference sequence). The CDR3 here is CASTLGVRGQSAEAFF. Here the CDR3 DNA reads TGTGCCAGCACCTTGGGGGTCAGGGGGCAGAGTGCTGAAGCTTTCTTT.